Here is one T cell receptor (beta chain) with its context. The antigen is not known. The data are from a study of blood T cells in healthy people across ages. The wider study: Researchers report that template switching captured about one barcoded beta molecule per two T cells. General study results and limits: Estimates of total diversity, which came from one million sequenced T cells, were considered to be underestimates. A conclusive naive versus antigen-experienced comparison was prevented by the unsorted PBMCs.

PCR was performed a second time for 7 to 11 cycles using a sample-barcoded 5' primer and a J-beta primer mix. TCRdb reanalysed the 5' RACE reads using MiXCR and keeps one entry per CDR3 protein. The repertoire holds 1.5 million to 2 million distinct CDR3 sequences, roughly 32% seen once, with approximately 10% in the top ten. Sample donors were healthy Caucasian individuals that came from Russia, aged 6 to 90. CDR3 size: 12 residues. Germline loops: CDR1 DFQATT, CDR2 SNEGSKA (reference sequence). Sequenced: blood. The TCR was taken from a woman aged 30 to 39 in good health. V is TRBV20-1 and J is TRBJ1-1; 7 bases align to TRBD1. The CDR3 region is CSLLGGSLEAFF. CDR3 DNA: TGCAGCCTGCTAGGGGGCAGTCTTGAAGCTTTCTTT.